This TCR beta chain was captured in a study of cytomegalovirus exposure and HLA in healthy donors. Findings and caveats of the study: Segments of the TCR beta V type were, in most cases, productive about 87% or about 30% of the time in an earlier analysis.

In regard to this clone: No antigen is known for it.

Trimming took 4 bases from V and 4 from J, leaving 9 bases between them. The CDR3 length is 13 residues. The germline V gene has CDR1 SGHTA and CDR2 FQGTGA. Primers for the PCR totalled 60 Vbeta and 13 Jbeta. Some clones are missing from TCRdb's copy, which holds only in-frame ones; the method was immunoSEQ multiplex PCR. Counted here are under 150,000 clones, nearly 65% occurring once; the ten biggest clones make up approximately 9.1%. Specimen: PBMCs. This chain joins TRBV7-3 and TRBJ2-3, with D possibly TRBD1 on 6 matching bases. This TCR derives from a middle-aged man in good health and CMV-seropositive. This CDR3 is CASSSPGADTQYF. In nucleotides, the CDR3 is TGTGCCAGCAGCTCCCCAGGGGCAGATACGCAGTATTTT.